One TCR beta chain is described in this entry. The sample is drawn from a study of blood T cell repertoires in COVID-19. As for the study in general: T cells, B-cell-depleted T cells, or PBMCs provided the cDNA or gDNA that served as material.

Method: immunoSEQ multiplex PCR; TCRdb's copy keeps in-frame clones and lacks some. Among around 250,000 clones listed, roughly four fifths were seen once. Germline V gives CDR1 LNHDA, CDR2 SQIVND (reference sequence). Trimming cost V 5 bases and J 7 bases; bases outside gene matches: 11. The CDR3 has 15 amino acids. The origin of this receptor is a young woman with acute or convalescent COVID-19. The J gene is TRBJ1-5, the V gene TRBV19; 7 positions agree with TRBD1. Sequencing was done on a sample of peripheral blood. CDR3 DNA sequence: TGTGCCAGTAGTCAAGAACAGGGGTCTTGGCAGCCCCAGCATTTT. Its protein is CASSQEQGSWQPQHF.